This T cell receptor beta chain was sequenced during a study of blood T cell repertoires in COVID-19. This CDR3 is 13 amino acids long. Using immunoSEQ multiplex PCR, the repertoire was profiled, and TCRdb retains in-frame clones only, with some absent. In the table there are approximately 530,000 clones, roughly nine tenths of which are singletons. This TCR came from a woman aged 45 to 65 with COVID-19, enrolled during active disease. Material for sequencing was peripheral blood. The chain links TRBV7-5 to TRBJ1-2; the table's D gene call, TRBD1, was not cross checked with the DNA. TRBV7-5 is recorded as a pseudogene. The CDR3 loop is CASSSGTGRGYTF. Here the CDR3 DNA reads TGTGCCAGCAGCTCAGGGACAGGTAGAGGCTACACCTTC.